This TCR beta chain was recorded in a study of vaccination effects on CD4 cells after COVID-19 (dated by TCRdb to between 2021 and 2023). The study in broad terms: Two doses of either the BNT162b2 or the mRNA-1273 mRNA SARS-CoV-2 vaccine were administered to participants. Pre-vaccine samples from a couple of convalescent patients were drawn 16 days and one week before the first dose, 142 and 148 days after COVID-19 diagnosis. In the study, cultures from other donors were sequenced using the Oncomine TCR Beta short-read assay on an Illumina iSeq 100. A total of 10 COVID-19 convalescent patients and several SARS-CoV-2-naive healthy vaccine recipients were included in the full study. SARS-CoV-2 spike-specific CD4+ TCR repertoires were compared before and after mRNA vaccination in COVID-19 convalescent patients and in infection-naive vaccine recipients. The study at large found these results: Marked clonal contraction was observed in both infection-induced and vaccine-induced clones at late post-vaccination timepoints, consistent with waning T cell responses. For convalescent patients, new clones induced by the vaccine made up most of the post-vaccine spike-reactive repertoire, and these new clones were largely distinct from the clones induced by infection. The study was limited by a small number of convalescent patients, and early post-infection timepoints were lacking.

Trimming leaves V shorter by 0 bases and J shorter by 1 base, with the junction holding 4 bases beyond the gene matches. The CDR3 goes from the cysteine to the phenylalanine over 16 residues. The DNA shown is the 48-base CDR3, in frame from base 1. The germline V gene (reference sequence) sets CDR1 to LNHNV and CDR2 to YYDKDF. The ViraFEST assay stimulated PBMC with viral peptide pools and then used TCR sequencing to identify antigen-specific CD4+ T cell clonotypes by expansion. After less than eleven days of culture, CD4+ T cells were isolated with the EasySep CD4+ T cell isolation kit. PCR-confirmed SARS-CoV-2 infection had occurred in convalescent patients between March and December 2020, before the Alpha, Beta and Delta variants emerged in the United States. Each well held 1.5 million to 2.5 million PBMC cultured in IMDM containing roughly 5.1% human AB serum, roughly 9.6 IU/ml IL-2 and gentamicin, along with 8 to 10 ug/ml peptides. On days 3 and 7, half of the culture medium was replaced with fresh IL-2-containing medium. Unless noted otherwise, every peptide stimulation condition was grown in triplicate wells. PBMC were separated from whole blood using Ficoll-Paque Plus gradient centrifugation and were then either cryopreserved at -140C or used fresh. Overlapping peptide pools spanned the spike proteins of SARS-CoV-2 and the common cold coronaviruses HCoV-NL63, HCoV-OC43 and HCoV-229E. Genomic DNA was extracted from cultured CD4+ T cells with the QIAamp micro DNA kit.

Library preparation employed the immunoSEQ multiplex PCR assay. TCR beta CDR3 sequencing was performed on DNA from the cultured, isolated CD4+ T cells. As for the authors' bioinformatics: Non-productive TCR sequences were discarded, and reads were trimmed to the CDR3 region, with only CDR3s of 7 or more amino acids retained. The MANAFEST web app was used to pick out antigen-specific clonotypes by comparing their expansion in peptide wells with that in reference cultures. To be called positive, a clone needed expansion at FDR<0.05 compared with the reference and with all other wells, an odds ratio greater than 5, and a frequency greater than 0.1% in two replicate wells. Clonotypes significantly expanded in SARS-CoV-2 spike wells and in at least one common cold coronavirus spike condition were defined as cross-reactive. CDR3 similarity was assessed by Levenshtein distance using the stringdist R package, and unrooted trees were constructed with ape in R 3.6.1. The table was pulled from immuneACCESS by TCRdb, which kept in-frame rearrangements only. Such tables lose some clones; where checked, under half of the loss comes from unresolved V genes, and the rest has no known cause. D and trimming were read from the DNA, whereas the V and J calls and clone size are those reported in that table. The sample includes roughly 35,000 clones, with around 69% observed a single time. The ten largest clonotypes hold 15% to 20% of the sample.

On this clone itself: The specificity of this receptor is unknown. Qualities for individual bases were not recorded, and no much larger clone is one base off.

This receptor was taken from a human donor who had a prior SARS-CoV-2 infection. The sequence joins TRBV15 to TRBJ2-3; TRBD2 agrees with 7 junctional bases. The source material was CD4+ T cells from PBMCs cultured with HCoV-NL63 spike peptides, sampled before COVID-19 vaccination. This specimen's cell subset or site label, interpreted: HCoV-NL63 spike overlapping peptide pool stimulation. The DNA sequence reads TGTGCCACCAGCAGAGAGCCCCGGGGGGGCACAGATACGCAGTATTTT. Translation gives CATSREPRGGTDTQYF.